The 21 T cell receptor beta chains below all came from one sample that was sequenced in a study of beta chain features in type 1 diabetes. Since all of the isolated RNA was reverse transcribed, expressed TCRB transcripts were what got sequenced. Profiled with immunoSEQ multiplex PCR; TCRdb holds only in-frame clones, not every one. The sample lists about 15,000 clones; approximately 40% were seen once. The source material was stem cell memory CD4+ T cells from blood. The receptors originated from a middle-aged woman in good health.

Details on this clone: One end of the junction is discordant with germline, which a read error may explain. The J gene is TRBJ1-1, the V gene TRBV5-4; possible D gene TRBD1, 6 bases. Germline values: CDR1 SGHNT, CDR2 YYREEE (reference sequence). CDR3 length equals 14 residues. The CDR3 is CASSQDDRLGEAFF. CDR3 in DNA: TGCGCCAGCAGCCAGGATGACAGGCTAGGTGAAGCTTTCTTT.

The chain links TRBV7-8 to TRBJ2-1, with TRBD2 matching over 12 bases. Germline-derived CDR1 and CDR2 are SGHVS and FQNEAQ. V trimming: 4 bases; J trimming: 7 bases; junction bases outside the gene matches: 8. CDR3 length: 16 amino acids. The CDR3 here is CASSSILAGGRNEQFF. For the CDR3, the DNA is TGTGCCAGCAGCTCCATTCTAGCGGGGGGGCGAAATGAGCAGTTCTTC.

The V call is TRBV18, the J call TRBJ2-7; 11 nucleotides align to TRBD1. Germline V gene data show CDR1 as KGHSH and CDR2 as LQKENI. The CDR3 has 15 residues. J was trimmed by 5 bases and V by 5 bases; bases with no gene match: 8. The CDR3 region has the DNA TGTGCCAGCTCAACCGGACAGGGGGCTGGGAACGAGCAGTACTTC. It is translated as CASSTGQGAGNEQYF. Variable domain in full (rest from reference TRBV18 and TRBJ2-7): NAGVMQNPRHLVRRRGQEARLRCSPMKGHSHVYWYRQLPEEGLKFMVYLQKENIIDESGMPKERFSAEFPKEGPSILRIQQVVRGDSAAYFCASSTGQGAGNEQYFGPGTRLTVT.

V usage is TRBV5-8 and J usage is TRBJ2-1; D gene uncertain. CDR3 length equals 11 residues. Germline values: CDR1 SGHTS, CDR2 YDEGEE. Trimming pared 0 bases from V and 12 bases from J, leaving 7 bases between. DNA of the CDR3: TGTGCCAGCAGCTTGGCCGGTCGGCAGTTCTTC. This gives the protein CASSLAGRQFF. The variable domain in full, completed from reference TRBV5-8 and TRBJ2-1, reads EAGVTQSPTHLIKTRGQQATLRCSPISGHTSVYWYQQALGLGLQFLLWYDEGEERNRGNFPPRFSGRQFPNYSSELNVNALELEDSALYLCASSLAGRQFFGPGTRLTVL.

Here the CDR3 DNA reads TGCGCCAGCAGCTTGGGGGGAGTTCTGGAGACCCAGTACTTC. Its protein product is CASSLGGVLETQYF. V gene TRBV5-1 combines with J gene TRBJ2-5, with D possibly TRBD2 on 5 matching bases. The CDR3 loop spans 14 amino acids. CDR1 is SGHRS and CDR2 is YFSETQ in the germline V gene. V lost 0 bases, J lost 5 bases, and 11 bases lay in between.

In this sample, this clone turned up once. V and J are TRBV7-6 and TRBJ2-7; D is undetermined. Trimming left V 4 bases short and J 4 bases short, with 5 bases between. The CDR3 loop spans 11 amino acids. Germline V CDR1 and CDR2: SGHVS, FNYEAQ. CDR3 sequence: CASSSQYEQYF. In DNA, the CDR3 is TGTGCCAGCAGCTCTCAGTACGAGCAGTACTTC.

This clone has only a few counts. The chain is built from TRBV10-3 and TRBJ1-2; the D is unclear. The V gene lost 2 bases and the J gene lost 8 bases, with 12 bases spanning the gap. Germline-derived CDR1 and CDR2 are ENHRY and SYGVKD. The CDR3 is 13 amino acids. DNA of the CDR3: TGTGCCATCAGTGAGATAGAACAGAGAGGCTACACCTTC. It codes for CAISEIEQRGYTF.

This clone was seen more than once but under ten times. The J gene is TRBJ1-2, the V gene TRBV7-2, with TRBD1 matching over 7 bases. The CDR3 sequence is 13 residues long. The trim removed 3 bases at V and 4 bases at J, leaving 2 bases unmatched. CDR1 SGHTA and CDR2 FQGNSA come from the germline V gene. CDR3 nucleotide sequence: TGTGCCAGCAGCTTCGACAGGGCCTATGGCTACACCTTC. Amino acids: CASSFDRAYGYTF.

The chain employs TRBV7-9 and TRBJ2-3, with 7 bases aligning to TRBD2. Germline CDR1 is SEHNR and CDR2 is FQNEAQ (reference sequence). The junction had 0 bases not matched to a gene; V was cut back by 1 base and J by 8 bases. There are 12 residues in the CDR3. The CDR3 DNA sequence: TGTGCCAGCAGCTTAGGGGAGGGTACGCAGTATTTT. It encodes CASSLGEGTQYF. The whole variable domain, filled in from reference TRBV7-9 and TRBJ2-3, reads DTGVSQNPRHKITKRGQNVTFRCDPISEHNRLYWYRQTLGQGPEFLTYFQNEAQLEKSRLLSDRFSAERPKGSFSTLEIQRTEQGDSAMYLCASSLGEGTQYFGPGTRLTVL.

This clone was picked up a small number of times. The rearrangement uses TRBV7-2 and TRBJ2-5; TRBD2 agrees at 13 bases. This CDR3 is built from 16 residues. J gave up 6 bases and V 3 bases, and 7 bases lay outside the gene matches. The germline V gene has CDR1 SGHTA and CDR2 FQGNSA. The CDR3 loop reads CASSFPGLAGTKTQYF. In DNA form, the CDR3 reads TGTGCCAGCAGCTTTCCGGGACTAGCGGGGACGAAGACCCAGTACTTC.

J is TRBJ2-5 and V is TRBV7-9; D is perhaps TRBD1 (6 bases). V dropped 5 bases and J dropped 5 bases, with 12 bases sitting between them. Germline V gene data show CDR1 as SEHNR and CDR2 as FQNEAQ (reference sequence). This CDR3 contains 13 residues. CDR3 sequence: CASSGYRVETQYF. In DNA, the CDR3 is TGTGCCAGCAGCGGATACAGGGTCGAGACCCAGTACTTC.

This clone was seen just once. The J gene is TRBJ1-2, the V gene TRBV7-8; 7 positions match TRBD1. V gave up 3 bases and J gave up 7 bases; unmatched junction bases: 17. Germline V CDR1 and CDR2: SGHVS, FQNEAQ. CDR3 length: 17 residues. The CDR3: CASSLTGFGLGMGGYTF. CDR3 bases: TGTGCCAGCAGCTTGACAGGGTTCGGCCTAGGGATGGGTGGCTACACCTTC.

The chain couples TRBV15 to TRBJ1-5; D is unresolved. This CDR3 comprises 13 residues. CDR1 and CDR2 (germline): LNHNV, YYDKDF (reference sequence). The V gene lost 3 bases and the J gene lost 5 bases, with 8 bases spanning the gap. CDR3 residues: CATSRETDQPQHF. CDR3 bases: TGTGCCACCAGCAGGGAGACGGATCAGCCCCAGCATTTT.

This chain uses TRBV2 with TRBJ1-2, with D unclear. V was cut by 4 bases and J by 3 bases, with 12 bases left in between. Germline CDR1 is SNHLY and CDR2 is FYNNEI. The CDR3 covers 14 residues. In DNA, the CDR3 is TGTGCCAGCAGTGCGTCTCCCGTAGACTATGGCTACACCTTC. This codes for CASSASPVDYGYTF.

The chain recombines TRBV2 with TRBJ2-7, with a possible D match to TRBD2 (6 bases). The V gene lost 7 bases and the J gene lost 0 bases, with 10 bases spanning the gap. The V gene's germline CDR1 is SNHLY and CDR2 FYNNEI. The CDR3 contains 13 residues. The CDR3 DNA sequence: TGTGCCAGCAAACGGGACTTCTCCTACGAGCAGTACTTC. The encoded protein is CASKRDFSYEQYF.

This clone was detected only a few times. The chain links TRBV10-3 to TRBJ2-3; weak D call: TRBD2 (7 bases). The V gene lost 6 bases and the J gene lost 2 bases, with 12 bases spanning the gap. Germline assignment: CDR1 ENHRY and CDR2 SYGVKD. CDR3 length equals 14 residues. CDR3 bases: TGTGCCATCAGCCCCCGGGGGGCCACAGATACGCAGTATTTT. It codes for CAISPRGATDTQYF.

The gene calls are TRBV25-1 and TRBJ2-7; D is possibly TRBD2 (5 bases). Per germline, CDR1 MGHDK and CDR2 SYGVNS. The CDR3 sequence is 15 residues long. Trimming removed 5 bases from V and 3 bases from J, with 17 bases in between. As DNA, the CDR3 is TGTGCCAGCAGTACCCGCGAAGGTGGGAGCTACGAGCAGTACTTC. This sequence encodes CASSTREGGSYEQYF.

V and J are TRBV18 and TRBJ2-5, with TRBD1 identical over 9 bases. CDR3 length equals 14 residues. V shed 1 base and J 4 bases; nucleotides not matched to a gene: 1. Per the germline V gene, CDR1 is KGHSH and CDR2 is LQKENI. The CDR3 region has the DNA TGTGCCAGCTCACCACAGGACAGGGGAGAGACCCAGTACTTC. Amino acids: CASSPQDRGETQYF.

The J gene is TRBJ2-5, the V gene TRBV5-1, with 12 nucleotides matching TRBD2. CDR3 length: 17 amino acids. In germline, CDR1 is SGHRS, CDR2 YFSETQ. The ends lost 0 bases at V and 5 bases at J; junction bases unmatched: 8. The CDR3 region is CASSLASGGASGETQYF. The CDR3 nucleotides read TGCGCCAGCAGCTTGGCTAGCGGGGGGGCCTCAGGGGAGACCCAGTACTTC.

This rearrangement joins TRBV27 to TRBJ2-5, with 7 bases matching TRBD1. Germline lookup yields CDR1 MNHEY and CDR2 SMNVEV (reference sequence). V was pared by 2 bases and J by 4 bases, with 7 bases of the junction left unmatched. The length of the CDR3 is 15 residues. CDR3 sequence: CASSLSSTGSETQYF. The DNA for the CDR3 is TGTGCCAGCAGTTTAAGCTCGACAGGGTCAGAGACCCAGTACTTC.

V usage is TRBV5-1 and J usage is TRBJ1-1, with D tentatively TRBD1 (6 bases). The germline V gene encodes CDR1 SGHRS and CDR2 YFSETQ. With 6 bases removed from V and 4 bases from J, the gap between germline ends came to 13 bases. The CDR3 is 13 amino acids. The CDR3 spells CASKPGQSTEAFF. The CDR3 DNA is TGCGCCAGCAAACCGGGACAATCCACTGAAGCTTTCTTT.